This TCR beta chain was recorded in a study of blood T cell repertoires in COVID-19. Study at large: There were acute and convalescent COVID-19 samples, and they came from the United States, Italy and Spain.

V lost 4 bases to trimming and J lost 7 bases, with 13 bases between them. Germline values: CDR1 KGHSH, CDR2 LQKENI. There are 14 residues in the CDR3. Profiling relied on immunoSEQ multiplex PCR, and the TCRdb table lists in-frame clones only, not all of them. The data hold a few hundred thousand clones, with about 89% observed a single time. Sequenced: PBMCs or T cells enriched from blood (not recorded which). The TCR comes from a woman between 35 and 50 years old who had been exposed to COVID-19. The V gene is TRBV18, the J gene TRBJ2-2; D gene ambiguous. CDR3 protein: CASSLDKAIGELFF. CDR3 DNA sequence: TGTGCCAGCTCACTAGACAAGGCTATCGGGGAGCTGTTTTTT.